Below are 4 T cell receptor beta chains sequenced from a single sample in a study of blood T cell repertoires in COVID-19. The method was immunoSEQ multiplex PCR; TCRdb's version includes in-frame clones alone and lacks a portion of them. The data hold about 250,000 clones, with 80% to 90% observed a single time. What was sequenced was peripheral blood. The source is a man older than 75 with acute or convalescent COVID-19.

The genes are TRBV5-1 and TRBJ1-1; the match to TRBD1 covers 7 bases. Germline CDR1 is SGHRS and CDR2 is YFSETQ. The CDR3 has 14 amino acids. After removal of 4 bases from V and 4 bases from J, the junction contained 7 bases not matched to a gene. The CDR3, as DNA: TGCGCCAGCAGCGTAGGACAGGAGCTCACTGAAGCTTTCTTT. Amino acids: CASSVGQELTEAFF.

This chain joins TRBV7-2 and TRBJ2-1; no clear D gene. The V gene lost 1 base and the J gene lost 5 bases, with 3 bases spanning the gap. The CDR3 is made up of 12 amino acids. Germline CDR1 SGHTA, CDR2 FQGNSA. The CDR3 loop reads CASSLVNNEQFF. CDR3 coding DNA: TGTGCCAGCAGCTTAGTTAACAATGAGCAGTTCTTC.

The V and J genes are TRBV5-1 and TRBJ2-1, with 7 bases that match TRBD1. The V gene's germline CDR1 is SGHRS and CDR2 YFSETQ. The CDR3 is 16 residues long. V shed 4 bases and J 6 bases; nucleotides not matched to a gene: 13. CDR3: CASSARDSPLANEQFF. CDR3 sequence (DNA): TGCGCCAGCAGCGCCAGGGACAGCCCTTTGGCCAATGAGCAGTTCTTC.

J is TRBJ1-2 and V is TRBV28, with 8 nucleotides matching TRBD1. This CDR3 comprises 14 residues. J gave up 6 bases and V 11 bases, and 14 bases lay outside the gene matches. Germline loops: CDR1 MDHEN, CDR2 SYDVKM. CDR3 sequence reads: CAGKGQGAGDGYTF. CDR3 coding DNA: TGTGCCGGAAAAGGGCAGGGGGCGGGAGATGGCTACACCTTC.